Detailed here is one TCR beta chain. Its antigen is undetermined. This entry comes from a study of OX40 agonist ivuxolimab in advanced cancers. In the study overall: Patients received ivuxolimab, an intravenous treatment, every 2 weeks at 0.01 to 10 mg/kg.

Study-level findings and limits: Partial responders at 0.1-3.0 mg/kg showed near-lowest clonal expansion.

The protocol was immunoSEQ multiplex PCR, while the TCRdb copy is restricted to in-frame clones and leaves out a portion. The data hold 65,000 to 95,000 clones, with 70% to 90% observed a single time. The sample was CD4+ or CD8+ T cells sorted from blood, taken in a trial of the OX40 agonist ivuxolimab. The clonotype comes from an adult with an advanced solid tumor such as melanoma, head and neck, liver or kidney cancer.

The chain's CDR3 is CASSAGLEGEAQHF. As DNA, the CDR3 is TGTGCCAGCAGCGCCGGACTTGAAGGTGAAGCCCAGCATTTT. The V and J genes are TRBV9 and TRBJ1-5, with unresolved D. V was pared by 3 bases and J by 11 bases, with 18 bases between. This CDR3 comprises 14 residues. Germline assignment: CDR1 SGDLS and CDR2 YYNGEE.